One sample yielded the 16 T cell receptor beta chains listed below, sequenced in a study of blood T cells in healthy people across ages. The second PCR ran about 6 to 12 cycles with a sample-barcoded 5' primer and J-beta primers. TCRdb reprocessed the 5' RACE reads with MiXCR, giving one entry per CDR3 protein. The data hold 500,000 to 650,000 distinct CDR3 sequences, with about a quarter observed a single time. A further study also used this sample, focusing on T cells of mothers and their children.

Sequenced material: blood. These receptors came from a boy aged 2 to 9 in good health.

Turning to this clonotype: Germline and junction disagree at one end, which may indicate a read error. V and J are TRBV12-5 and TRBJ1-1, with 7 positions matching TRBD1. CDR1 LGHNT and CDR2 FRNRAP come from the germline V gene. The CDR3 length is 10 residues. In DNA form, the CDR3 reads TGTGCTAGTGGCCCAGGGACAGATAGCTTT. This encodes CASGPGTDSF. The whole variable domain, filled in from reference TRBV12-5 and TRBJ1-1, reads DARVTQTPRHKVTEMGQEVTMRCQPILGHNTVFWYRQTMMQGLELLAYFRNRAPLDDSGMPKDRFSAEMPDATLATLKIQPSEPRDSAVYFCASGPGTDSFGQGTRLTVV.

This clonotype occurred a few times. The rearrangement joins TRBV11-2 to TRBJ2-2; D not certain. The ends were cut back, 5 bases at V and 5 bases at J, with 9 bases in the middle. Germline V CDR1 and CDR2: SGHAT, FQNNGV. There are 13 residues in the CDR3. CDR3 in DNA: TGTGCCAGCAGCGTCCGACTGACCGGGGAGCTGTTTTTT. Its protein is CASSVRLTGELFF.

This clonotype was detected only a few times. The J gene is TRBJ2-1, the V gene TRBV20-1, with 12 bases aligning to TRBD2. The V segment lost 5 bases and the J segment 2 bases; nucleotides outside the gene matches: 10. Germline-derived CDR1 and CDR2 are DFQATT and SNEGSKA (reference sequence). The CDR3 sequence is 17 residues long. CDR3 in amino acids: CSAFTSGGQTAYNEQFF. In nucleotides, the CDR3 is TGCAGTGCTTTCACTAGCGGGGGGCAAACTGCCTACAATGAGCAGTTCTTC.

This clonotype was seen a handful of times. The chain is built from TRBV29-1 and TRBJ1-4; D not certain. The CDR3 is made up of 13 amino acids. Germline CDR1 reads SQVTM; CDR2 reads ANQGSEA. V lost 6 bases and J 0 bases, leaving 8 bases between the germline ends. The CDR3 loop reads CSVAEPTNEKLFF. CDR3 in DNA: TGCAGCGTAGCCGAACCAACTAATGAAAAACTGTTTTTT.

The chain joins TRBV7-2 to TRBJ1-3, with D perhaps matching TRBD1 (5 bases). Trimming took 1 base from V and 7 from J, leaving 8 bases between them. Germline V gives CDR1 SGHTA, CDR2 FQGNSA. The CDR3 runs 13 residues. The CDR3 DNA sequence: TGTGCCAGCAGCTTAGGCAGGGAGAACACCATATATTTT. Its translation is CASSLGRENTIYF. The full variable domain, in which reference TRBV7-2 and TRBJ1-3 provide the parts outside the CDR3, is GAGVSQSPSNKVTEKGKDVELRCDPISGHTALYWYRQSLGQGLEFLIYFQGNSAPDKSGLPSDRFSAERTGGSVSTLTIQRTQQEDSAVYLCASSLGRENTIYFGEGSWLTVV.

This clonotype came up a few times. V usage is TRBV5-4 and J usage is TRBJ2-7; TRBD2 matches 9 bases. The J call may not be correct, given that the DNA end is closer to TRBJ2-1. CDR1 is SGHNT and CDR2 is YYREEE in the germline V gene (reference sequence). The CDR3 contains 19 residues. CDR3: CASSLLGTSTFWEDNEQFF. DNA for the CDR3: TGTGCCAGCAGCTTGTTGGGGACTAGCACCTTCTGGGAGGACAATGAGCAGTTCTTC.

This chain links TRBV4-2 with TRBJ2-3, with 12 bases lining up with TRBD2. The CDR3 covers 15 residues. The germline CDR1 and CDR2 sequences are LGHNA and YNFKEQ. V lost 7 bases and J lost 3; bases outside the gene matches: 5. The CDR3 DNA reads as TGTGCCAGCAAGCGGACTAGCGGGGAAACAGATACGCAGTATTTT. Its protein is CASKRTSGETDTQYF.

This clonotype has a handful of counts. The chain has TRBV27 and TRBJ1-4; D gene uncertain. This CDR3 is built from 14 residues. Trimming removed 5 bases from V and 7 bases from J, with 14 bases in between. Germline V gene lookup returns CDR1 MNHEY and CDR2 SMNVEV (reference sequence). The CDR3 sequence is CASSPTLGFEKLFF. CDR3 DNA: TGTGCCAGCAGTCCAACCTTGGGGTTTGAAAAACTGTTTTTT.

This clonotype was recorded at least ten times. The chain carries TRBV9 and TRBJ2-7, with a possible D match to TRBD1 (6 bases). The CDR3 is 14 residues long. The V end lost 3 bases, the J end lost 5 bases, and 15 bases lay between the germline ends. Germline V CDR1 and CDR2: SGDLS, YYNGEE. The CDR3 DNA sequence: TGTGCCAGCAGCGCAAGACAGGTTCCAAACGAGCAGTACTTC. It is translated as CASSARQVPNEQYF.

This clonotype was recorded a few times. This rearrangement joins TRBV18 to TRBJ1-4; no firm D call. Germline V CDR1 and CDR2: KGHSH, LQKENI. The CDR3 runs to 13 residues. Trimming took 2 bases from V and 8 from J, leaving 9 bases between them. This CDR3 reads CASSPETGEKLFF. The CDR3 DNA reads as TGTGCCAGCTCACCAGAGACCGGGGAAAAACTGTTTTTT.

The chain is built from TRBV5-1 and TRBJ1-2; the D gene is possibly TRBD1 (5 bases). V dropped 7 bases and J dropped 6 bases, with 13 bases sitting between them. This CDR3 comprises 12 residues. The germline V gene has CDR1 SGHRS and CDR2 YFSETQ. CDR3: CASGTSEDGYTF. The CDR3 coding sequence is TGCGCCAGCGGGACTTCTGAGGATGGCTACACCTTC. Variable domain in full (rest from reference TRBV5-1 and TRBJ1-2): KAGVTQTPRYLIKTRGQQVTLSCSPISGHRSVSWYQQTPGQGLQFLFEYFSETQRNKGNFPGRFSGRQFSNSRSEMNVSTLELGDSALYLCASGTSEDGYTFGSGTRLTVV.

CDR3 bases: TGTGCCAGCAGTTCCGGACTCGAGCAGTACTTC. This gives the protein CASSSGLEQYF. This sequence joins TRBV12-3 or TRBV12-4 and TRBJ2-7; weak D call: TRBD2 (5 bases). This CDR3 is built from 11 residues. Trimming shortened V by 4 bases and J by 6 bases, and 7 bases separated the two germline ends.

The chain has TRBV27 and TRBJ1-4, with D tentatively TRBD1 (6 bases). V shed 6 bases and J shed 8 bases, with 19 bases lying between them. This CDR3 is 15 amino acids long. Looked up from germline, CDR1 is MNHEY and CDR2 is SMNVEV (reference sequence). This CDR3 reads CASSLAGGWGEKLFF. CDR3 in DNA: TGTGCCAGCAGCCTTGCCGGGGGCTGGGGCGAAAAACTGTTTTTT.

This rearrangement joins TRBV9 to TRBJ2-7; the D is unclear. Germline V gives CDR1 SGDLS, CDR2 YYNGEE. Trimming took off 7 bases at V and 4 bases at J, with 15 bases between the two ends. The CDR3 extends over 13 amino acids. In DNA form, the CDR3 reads TGTGCCAGCGATGTGCCGCCCGGTTACGAGCAGTACTTC. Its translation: CASDVPPGYEQYF.

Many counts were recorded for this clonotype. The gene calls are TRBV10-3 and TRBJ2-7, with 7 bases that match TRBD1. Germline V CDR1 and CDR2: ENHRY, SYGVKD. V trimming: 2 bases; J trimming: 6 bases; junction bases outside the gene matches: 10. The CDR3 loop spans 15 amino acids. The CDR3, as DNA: TGTGCCATCAGTGAGGAGGGCAGGGGGTTTACCGAGCAGTACTTC. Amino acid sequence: CAISEEGRGFTEQYF.

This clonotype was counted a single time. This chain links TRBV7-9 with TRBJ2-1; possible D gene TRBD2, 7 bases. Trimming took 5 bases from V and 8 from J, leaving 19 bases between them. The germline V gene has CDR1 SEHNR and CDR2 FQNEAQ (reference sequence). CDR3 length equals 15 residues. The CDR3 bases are TGTGCCAGCAGCAAACTAACCGGGGGGCTGGATGAGCAGTTCTTC. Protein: CASSKLTGGLDEQFF.